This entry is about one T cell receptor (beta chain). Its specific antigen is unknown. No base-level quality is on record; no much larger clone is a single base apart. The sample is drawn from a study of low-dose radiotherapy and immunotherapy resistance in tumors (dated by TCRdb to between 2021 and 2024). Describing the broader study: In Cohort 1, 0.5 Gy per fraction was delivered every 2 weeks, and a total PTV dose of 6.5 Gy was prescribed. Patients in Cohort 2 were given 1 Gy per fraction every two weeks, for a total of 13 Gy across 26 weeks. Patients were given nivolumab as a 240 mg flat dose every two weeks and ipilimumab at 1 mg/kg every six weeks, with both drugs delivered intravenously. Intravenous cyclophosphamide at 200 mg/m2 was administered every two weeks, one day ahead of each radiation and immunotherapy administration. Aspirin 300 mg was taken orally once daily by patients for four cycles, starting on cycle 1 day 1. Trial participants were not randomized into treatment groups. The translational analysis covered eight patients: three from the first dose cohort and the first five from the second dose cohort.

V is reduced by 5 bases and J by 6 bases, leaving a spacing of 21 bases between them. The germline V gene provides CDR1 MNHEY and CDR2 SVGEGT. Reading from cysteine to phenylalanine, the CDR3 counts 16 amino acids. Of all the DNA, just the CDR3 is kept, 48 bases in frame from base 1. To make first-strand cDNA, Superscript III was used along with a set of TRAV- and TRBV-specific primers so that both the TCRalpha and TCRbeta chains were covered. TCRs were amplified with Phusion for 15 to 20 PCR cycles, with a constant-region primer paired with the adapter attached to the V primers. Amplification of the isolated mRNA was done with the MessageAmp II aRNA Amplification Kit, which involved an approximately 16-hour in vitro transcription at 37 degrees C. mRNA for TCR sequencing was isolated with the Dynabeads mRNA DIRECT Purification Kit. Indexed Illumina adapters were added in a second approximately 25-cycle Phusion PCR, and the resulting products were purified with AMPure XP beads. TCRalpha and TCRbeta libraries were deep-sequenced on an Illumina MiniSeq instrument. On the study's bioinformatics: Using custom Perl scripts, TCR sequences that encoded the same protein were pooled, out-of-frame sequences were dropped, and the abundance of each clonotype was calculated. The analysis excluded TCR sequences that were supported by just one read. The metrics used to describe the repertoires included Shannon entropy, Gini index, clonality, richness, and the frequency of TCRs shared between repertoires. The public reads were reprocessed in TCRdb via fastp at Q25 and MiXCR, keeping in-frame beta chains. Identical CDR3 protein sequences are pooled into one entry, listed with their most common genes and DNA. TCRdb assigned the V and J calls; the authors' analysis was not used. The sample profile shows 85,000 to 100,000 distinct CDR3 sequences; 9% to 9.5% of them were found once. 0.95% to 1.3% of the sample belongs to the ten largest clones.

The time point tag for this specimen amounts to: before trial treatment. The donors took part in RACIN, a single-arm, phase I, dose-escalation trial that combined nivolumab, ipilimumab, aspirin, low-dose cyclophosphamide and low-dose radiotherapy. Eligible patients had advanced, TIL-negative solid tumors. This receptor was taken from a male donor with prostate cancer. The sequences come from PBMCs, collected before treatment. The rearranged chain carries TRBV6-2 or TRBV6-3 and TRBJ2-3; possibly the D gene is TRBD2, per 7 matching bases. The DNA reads TGTGCCAGCAGTAGAGACCTGGGAGGGGGAGGGGATACGCAGTATTTT. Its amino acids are CASSRDLGGGGDTQYF.